The 20 T cell receptor beta chains presented below share a single source sample, sequenced in a study of identifying expanded T cells in peripheral blood. Libraries were prepared by immunoSEQ multiplex PCR; TCRdb keeps only in-frame clonotypes and omits some of them. The profile covers approximately 92,000 clones, with about 85% appearing a single time and 4% to 5.5% taken by the ten largest. The sequenced material came from blood. The source is a person aged 18 to 70 in good health.

The chain is built from TRBV28 and TRBJ2-1; D may be TRBD2 (6 bases). Germline V lookup: CDR1 MDHEN, CDR2 SYDVKM. The CDR3 runs to 14 residues. V was trimmed by 1 base and J by 4 bases, leaving 8 bases between them. CDR3 sequence reads: CASSLYAGYNEQFF. The CDR3 DNA sequence: TGTGCCAGCAGTTTATACGCGGGGTACAATGAGCAGTTCTTC. Full variable domain (missing parts from reference TRBV28 and TRBJ2-1): DVKVTQSSRYLVKRTGEKVFLECVQDMDHENMFWYRQDPGLGLRLIYFSYDVKMKEKGDIPEGYSVSREKKERFSLILESASTNQTSMYLCASSLYAGYNEQFFGPGTRLTVL.

CDR3 loop: CASSRGVSDFTDTQYF. The CDR3 DNA reads as TGTGCCAGCAGTCGGGGGGTCTCAGACTTCACAGATACGCAGTATTTT. This rearrangement joins TRBV2 to TRBJ2-3; 7 positions match TRBD2. The junction had 10 bases not matched to a gene; V was cut back by 5 bases and J by 2 bases. The CDR3 totals 16 residues. From germline, CDR1 is SNHLY and CDR2 FYNNEI. Supplemented by reference TRBV2 and TRBJ2-3, the full variable domain reads EPEVTQTPSHQVTQMGQEVILRCVPISNHLYFYWYRQILGQKVEFLVSFYNNEISEKSEIFDDQFSVERPDGSNFTLKIRSTKLEDSAMYFCASSRGVSDFTDTQYFGPGTRLTVL.

The chain carries TRBV7-2 and TRBJ1-1; D unclear. V was shortened by 1 base and J by 1 base, with 4 bases between the two germline ends. CDR1 is SGHTA and CDR2 is FQGNSA in the germline V gene. The length of the CDR3 is 13 residues. The CDR3 bases are TGTGCCAGCAGCTTAGGCCGGAACACTGAAGCTTTCTTT. Translating gives CASSLGRNTEAFF.

The chain joins TRBV2 to TRBJ2-2; 9 bases fit TRBD1. With 8 bases clipped from V and 7 bases from J, the junction kept 8 bases outside the gene matches. The germline V gene has CDR1 SNHLY and CDR2 FYNNEI. The CDR3 contains 14 residues. This chain's CDR3 is CASDNRGQYGELFF. The CDR3 DNA follows: TGTGCCAGCGACAACAGGGGGCAATACGGGGAGCTGTTTTTT.

This sequence joins TRBV7-6 and TRBJ2-7; D gene ambiguous. Germline V lookup: CDR1 SGHVS, CDR2 FNYEAQ. Trimming cost V 2 bases and J 5 bases, with 7 bases left between them. This CDR3 has 12 amino acids. CDR3 nucleotide sequence: TGTGCCAGCAGCTTACTTGGGAACGAGCAGTACTTC. Translating gives CASSLLGNEQYF.

The J gene is TRBJ1-1, the V gene TRBV18; 9 bases match TRBD1. The CDR3 covers 13 residues. Trimming at V came to 3 bases and at J to 4 bases, leaving 0 bases not matched to a gene. Germline V gives CDR1 KGHSH, CDR2 LQKENI. The CDR3 bases are TGTGCCAGCTCACCGGACAGGGGCACTGAAGCTTTCTTT. Translated, it gives CASSPDRGTEAFF. Based on the CDR3 plus reference TRBV18 and TRBJ1-1, the full variable domain is NAGVMQNPRHLVRRRGQEARLRCSPMKGHSHVYWYRQLPEEGLKFMVYLQKENIIDESGMPKERFSAEFPKEGPSILRIQQVVRGDSAAYFCASSPDRGTEAFFGQGTRLTVV.

The chain's CDR3 is CASSQAGAPYEQYF. CDR3 bases: TGTGCCAGCAGCCAAGCAGGGGCTCCCTACGAGCAGTACTTC. This rearrangement joins TRBV14 to TRBJ2-7, with D possibly being TRBD1 (6 bases). Deletions cut 1 base from V and 2 bases from J, with 9 bases between. Germline CDR1 is SGHDN and CDR2 is FVKESK. CDR3 length equals 14 residues. Filled out from reference TRBV14 and TRBJ2-7, the complete variable domain reads EAGVTQFPSHSVIEKGQTVTLRCDPISGHDNLYWYRRVMGKEIKFLLHFVKESKQDESGMPNNRFLAERTGGTYSTLKVQPAELEDSGVYFCASSQAGAPYEQYFGPGTRLTVT.

The rearrangement uses TRBV5-8 and TRBJ1-1; 7 bases fit TRBD1. Germline V gene lookup returns CDR1 SGHTS and CDR2 YDEGEE. This CDR3 comprises 16 residues. J was trimmed by 9 bases and V by 2 bases; bases with no gene match: 16. CDR3 in amino acids: CASSFLLTGMTRKAFF. The CDR3 nucleotides read TGTGCCAGCAGCTTTCTATTGACAGGGATGACTAGAAAAGCTTTCTTT.

A few counts support this clone. The V call is TRBV4-3, the J call TRBJ2-7, with TRBD1 matching over 11 bases. V shed 0 bases, J shed 3 bases, and the junction held 4 bases outside the gene matches. Germline CDR1 and CDR2: LGHNA and YSLEER. The length of the CDR3 is 16 residues. The CDR3 sequence: CASSQEAGTGGYEQYF. The CDR3 DNA sequence: TGCGCCAGCAGCCAAGAAGCGGGGACAGGGGGCTACGAGCAGTACTTC.

This rearrangement joins TRBV19 to TRBJ2-7; maybe TRBD2 (5 bases). The germline V gene encodes CDR1 LNHDA and CDR2 SQIVND (reference sequence). CDR3 length: 13 residues. Deletions cut 3 bases from V and 2 bases from J, with 8 bases between. In DNA, the CDR3 is TGTGCCAGTAGTATCCCGGGGACCTACGAGCAGTACTTC. Translated: CASSIPGTYEQYF.

V and J are TRBV10-3 and TRBJ1-6; 8 bases are shared with TRBD1. Germline values: CDR1 ENHRY, CDR2 SYGVKD. The CDR3 loop spans 15 amino acids. V was pared by 11 bases and J by 1 base, with 7 bases of the junction left unmatched. This chain's CDR3 is CAARGQASYNSPLHF. CDR3 bases: TGTGCCGCCAGGGGGCAGGCTTCCTATAATTCACCCCTCCACTTT.

This chain uses TRBV2 with TRBJ2-7, with no clear D. The V gene's germline CDR1 is SNHLY and CDR2 FYNNEI. The V end was cut by 11 bases, the J end by 7 bases, with 27 bases between. The CDR3 spans 15 residues. CDR3 sequence reads: CAGSNNLPRRKEQYF. DNA of the CDR3: TGTGCCGGGTCTAACAACCTACCTCGACGTAAGGAGCAGTACTTC.

J is TRBJ1-1 and V is TRBV18; TRBD1 might be the D (5 bases). This CDR3 contains 13 residues. V was cut by 4 bases and J by 1 base, with 7 bases left in between. The V gene's germline CDR1 is KGHSH and CDR2 LQKENI. DNA for the CDR3: TGTGCCAGCTCACAAGACAGGAACACTGAAGCTTTCTTT. This sequence encodes CASSQDRNTEAFF.

The CDR3 loop is CASSLLGAQGSPLHF. The CDR3 coding sequence is TGCGCCAGCAGCTTGCTGGGGGCGCAAGGTTCACCCCTCCACTTT. This chain joins TRBV5-1 and TRBJ1-6; possible D gene TRBD1, 6 bases. This CDR3 spans 15 amino acids. V was pared by 1 base and J by 9 bases, with 14 bases between. Germline V CDR1 and CDR2: SGHRS, YFSETQ.

The CDR3 DNA sequence: TGTGCCAGCAGTGCTGGACAGTTCTACGAGCAGTACTTC. Translated: CASSAGQFYEQYF. The chain employs TRBV2 and TRBJ2-7; perhaps TRBD1 as D (6 bases). Germline values: CDR1 SNHLY, CDR2 FYNNEI. The CDR3 is made up of 13 amino acids. V dropped 4 bases and J dropped 3 bases, with 10 bases sitting between them.

This clone was seen a handful of times. The genes are TRBV2 and TRBJ1-6; D might be TRBD1 (5 bases). Looked up from germline, CDR1 is SNHLY and CDR2 is FYNNEI. V was clipped by 7 bases and J by 10 bases, with 23 bases between them. The CDR3 totals 16 residues. CDR3 amino acids: CASNIRDLVYRSPLHF. CDR3 DNA: TGTGCCAGCAACATCCGGGACTTGGTATACCGGTCACCCCTCCACTTT.

This chain connects TRBV7-2 to TRBJ1-3, with D possibly being TRBD1 (5 bases). In germline, CDR1 is SGHTA, CDR2 FQGNSA. This CDR3 contains 17 residues. The V end was cut by 3 bases, the J end by 4 bases, with 19 bases between. The CDR3 DNA reads as TGTGCCAGCAGCTTGCGACCCCCAGGGACCGGGGGAAACACCATATATTTT. Its translation: CASSLRPPGTGGNTIYF.

This chain links TRBV4-1 with TRBJ2-3, with 9 bases that match TRBD1. Per germline, CDR1 MGHRA and CDR2 YSYEKL. CDR3 length: 16 amino acids. V shed 4 bases and J 0 bases; nucleotides not matched to a gene: 5. The CDR3 DNA sequence: TGCGCCAGCAGCCGACCGACAGGGGGGAGCACAGATACGCAGTATTTT. This sequence encodes CASSRPTGGSTDTQYF.

This clone was seen just once. The rearrangement joins TRBV13 to TRBJ1-1, with D possibly matching TRBD1 (5 bases). Germline loops: CDR1 PRHDT, CDR2 FYEKMQ (reference sequence). Between the trimmed V and J ends, which lost 2 bases and 10 bases, there was a span of 14 bases. CDR3 length: 13 residues. The CDR3 protein is CASSLTGPEGAFF. DNA for the CDR3: TGTGCCAGCAGCTTAACGGGACCGGAGGGAGCTTTCTTT.

CDR3: CASSLALDSRNQPQHF. The CDR3 DNA sequence: TGTGCCAGCAGCTTAGCCCTTGACAGCCGCAATCAGCCCCAGCATTTT. V gene TRBV7-9 combines with J gene TRBJ1-5; TRBD1 might be the D (5 bases). The CDR3 covers 16 residues. The V gene's germline CDR1 is SEHNR and CDR2 FQNEAQ (reference sequence). V lost 0 bases to trimming and J lost 2 bases, with 11 bases between them.